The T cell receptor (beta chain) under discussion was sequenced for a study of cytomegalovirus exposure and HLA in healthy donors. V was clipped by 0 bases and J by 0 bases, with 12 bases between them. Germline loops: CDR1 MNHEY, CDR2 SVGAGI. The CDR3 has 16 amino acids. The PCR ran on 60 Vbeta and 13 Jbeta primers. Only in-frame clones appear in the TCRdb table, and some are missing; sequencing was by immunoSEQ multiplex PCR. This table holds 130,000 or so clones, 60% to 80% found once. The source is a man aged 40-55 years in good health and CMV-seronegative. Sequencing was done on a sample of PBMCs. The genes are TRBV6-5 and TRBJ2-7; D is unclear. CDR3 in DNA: TGTGCCAGCAGTTACTCGTTGCAACAGCCCTCCTACGAGCAGTACTTC. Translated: CASSYSLQQPSYEQYF.